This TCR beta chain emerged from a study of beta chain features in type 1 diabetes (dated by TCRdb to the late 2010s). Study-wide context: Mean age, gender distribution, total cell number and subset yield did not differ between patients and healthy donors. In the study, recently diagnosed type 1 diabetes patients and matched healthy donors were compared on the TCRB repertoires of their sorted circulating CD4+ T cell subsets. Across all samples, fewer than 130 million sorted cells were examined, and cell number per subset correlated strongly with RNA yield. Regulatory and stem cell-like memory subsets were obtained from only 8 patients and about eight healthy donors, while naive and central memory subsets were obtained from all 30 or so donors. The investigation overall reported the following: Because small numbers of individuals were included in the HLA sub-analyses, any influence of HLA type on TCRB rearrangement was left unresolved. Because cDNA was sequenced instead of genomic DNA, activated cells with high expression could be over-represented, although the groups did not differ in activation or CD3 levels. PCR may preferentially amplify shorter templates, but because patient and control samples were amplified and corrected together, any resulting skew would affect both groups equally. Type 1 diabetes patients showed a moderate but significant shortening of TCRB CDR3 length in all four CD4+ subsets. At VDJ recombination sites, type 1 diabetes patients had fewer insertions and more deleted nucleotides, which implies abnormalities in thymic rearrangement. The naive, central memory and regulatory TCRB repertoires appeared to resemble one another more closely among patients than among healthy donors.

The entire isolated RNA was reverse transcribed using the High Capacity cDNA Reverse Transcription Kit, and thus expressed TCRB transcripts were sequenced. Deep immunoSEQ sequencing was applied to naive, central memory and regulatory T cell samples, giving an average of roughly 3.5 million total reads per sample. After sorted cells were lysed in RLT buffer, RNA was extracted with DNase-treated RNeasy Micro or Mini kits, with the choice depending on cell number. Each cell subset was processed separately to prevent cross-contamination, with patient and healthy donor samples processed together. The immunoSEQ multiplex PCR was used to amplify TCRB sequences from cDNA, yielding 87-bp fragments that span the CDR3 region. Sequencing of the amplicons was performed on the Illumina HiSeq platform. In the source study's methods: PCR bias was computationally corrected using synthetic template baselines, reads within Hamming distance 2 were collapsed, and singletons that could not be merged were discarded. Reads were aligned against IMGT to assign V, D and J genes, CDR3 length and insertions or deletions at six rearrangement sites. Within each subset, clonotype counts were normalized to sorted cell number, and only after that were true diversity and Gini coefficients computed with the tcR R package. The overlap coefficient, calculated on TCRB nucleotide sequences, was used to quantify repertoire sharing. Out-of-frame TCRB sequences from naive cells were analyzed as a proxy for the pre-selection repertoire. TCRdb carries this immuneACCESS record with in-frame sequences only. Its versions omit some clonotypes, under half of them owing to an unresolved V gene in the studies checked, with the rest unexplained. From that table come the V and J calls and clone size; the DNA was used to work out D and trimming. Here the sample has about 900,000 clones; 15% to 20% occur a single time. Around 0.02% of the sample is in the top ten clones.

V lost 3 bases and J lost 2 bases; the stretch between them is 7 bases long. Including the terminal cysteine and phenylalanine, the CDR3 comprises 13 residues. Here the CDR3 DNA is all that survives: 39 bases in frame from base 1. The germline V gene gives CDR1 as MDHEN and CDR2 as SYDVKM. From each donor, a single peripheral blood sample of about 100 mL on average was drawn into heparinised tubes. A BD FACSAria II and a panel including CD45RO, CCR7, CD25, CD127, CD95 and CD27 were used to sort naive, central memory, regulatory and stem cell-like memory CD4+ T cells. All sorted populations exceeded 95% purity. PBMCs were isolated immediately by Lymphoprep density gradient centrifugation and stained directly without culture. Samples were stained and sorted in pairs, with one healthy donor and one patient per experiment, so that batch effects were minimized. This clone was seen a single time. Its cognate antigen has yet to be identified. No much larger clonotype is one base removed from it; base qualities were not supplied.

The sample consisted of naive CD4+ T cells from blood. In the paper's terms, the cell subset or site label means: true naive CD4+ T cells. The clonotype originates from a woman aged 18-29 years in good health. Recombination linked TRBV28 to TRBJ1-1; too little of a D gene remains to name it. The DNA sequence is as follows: TGTGCCAGCAGTTTCTTACGAAACACTGAAGCTTTCTTT. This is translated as CASSFLRNTEAFF.